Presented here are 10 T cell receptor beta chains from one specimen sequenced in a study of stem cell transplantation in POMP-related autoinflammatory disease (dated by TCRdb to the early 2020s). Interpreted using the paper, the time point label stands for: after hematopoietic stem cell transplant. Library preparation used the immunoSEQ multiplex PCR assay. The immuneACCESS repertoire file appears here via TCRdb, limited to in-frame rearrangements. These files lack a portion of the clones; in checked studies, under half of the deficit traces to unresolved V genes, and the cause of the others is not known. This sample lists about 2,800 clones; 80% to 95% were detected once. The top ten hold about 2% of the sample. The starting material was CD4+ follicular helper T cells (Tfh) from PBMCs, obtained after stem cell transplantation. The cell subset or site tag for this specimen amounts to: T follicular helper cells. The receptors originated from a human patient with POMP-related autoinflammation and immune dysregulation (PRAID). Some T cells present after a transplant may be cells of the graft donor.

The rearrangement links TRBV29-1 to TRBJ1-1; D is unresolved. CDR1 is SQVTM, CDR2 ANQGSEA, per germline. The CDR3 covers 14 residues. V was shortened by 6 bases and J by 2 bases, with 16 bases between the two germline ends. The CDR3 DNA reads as TGCAGCGTCGGTCAAGGTGGGGATAACACTGAAGCTTTCTTT. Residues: CSVGQGGDNTEAFF.

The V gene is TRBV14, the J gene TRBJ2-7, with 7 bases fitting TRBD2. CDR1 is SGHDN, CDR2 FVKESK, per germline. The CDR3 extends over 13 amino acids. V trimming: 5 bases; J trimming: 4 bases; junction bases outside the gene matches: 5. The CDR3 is CASSLGLLYEQYV. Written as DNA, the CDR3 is TGTGCCAGCAGCTTGGGACTACTATACGAGCAGTACGTC.

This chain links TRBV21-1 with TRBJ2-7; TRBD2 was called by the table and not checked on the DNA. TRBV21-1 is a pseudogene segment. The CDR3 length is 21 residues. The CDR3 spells CASSKLSGVLPVHNSSYEQYV. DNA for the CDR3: TGTGCCAGCAGCAAACTTTCCGGGGTCTTGCCCGTACACAATAGCTCCTACGAGCAGTACGTC.

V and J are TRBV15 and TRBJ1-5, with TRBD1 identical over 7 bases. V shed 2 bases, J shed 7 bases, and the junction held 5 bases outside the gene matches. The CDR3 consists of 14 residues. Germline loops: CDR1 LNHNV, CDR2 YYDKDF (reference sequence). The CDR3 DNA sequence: TGTGCCACCAGCAGACTTCAGGGGGAACAGCCCCAGCATTTT. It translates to CATSRLQGEQPQHF.

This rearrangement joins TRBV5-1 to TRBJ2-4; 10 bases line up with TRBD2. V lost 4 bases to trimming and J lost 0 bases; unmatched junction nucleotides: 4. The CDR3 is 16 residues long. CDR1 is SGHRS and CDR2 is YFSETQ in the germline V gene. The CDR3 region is CASSPIAGGAKNIQYF. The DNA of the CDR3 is TGCGCCAGCAGCCCTATAGCGGGAGGAGCCAAAAACATTCAGTACTTC.

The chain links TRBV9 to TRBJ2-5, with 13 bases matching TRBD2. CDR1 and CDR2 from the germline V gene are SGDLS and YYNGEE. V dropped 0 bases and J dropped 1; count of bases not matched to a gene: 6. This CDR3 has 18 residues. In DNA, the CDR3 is TGTGCCAGCAGCGTAGGAACTAGCGGGAGGGTCGGCCAAGAGACCCAGTACTTC. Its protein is CASSVGTSGRVGQETQYF. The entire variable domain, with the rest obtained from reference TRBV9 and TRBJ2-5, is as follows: DSGVTQTPKHLITATGQRVTLRCSPRSGDLSVYWYQQSLDQGLQFLIQYYNGEERAKGNILERFSAQQFPDLHSELNLSSLELGDSALYFCASSVGTSGRVGQETQYFGPGTRLLVL.

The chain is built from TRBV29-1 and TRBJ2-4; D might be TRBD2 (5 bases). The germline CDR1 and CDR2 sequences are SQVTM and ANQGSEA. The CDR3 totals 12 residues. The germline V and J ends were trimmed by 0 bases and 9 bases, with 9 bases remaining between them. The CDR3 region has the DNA TGCAGCGTTGAAGATGGGAGTACCATTCAGTACTTC. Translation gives CSVEDGSTIQYF.

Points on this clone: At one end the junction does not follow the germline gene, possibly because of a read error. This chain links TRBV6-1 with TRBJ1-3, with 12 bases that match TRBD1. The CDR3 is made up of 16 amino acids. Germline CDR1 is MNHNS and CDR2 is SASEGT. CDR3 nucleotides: TGTGCCAGCAGTGAAGTCCCGGGACAGGGGGCCCCCGATGCGAATTTT. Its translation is CASSEVPGQGAPDANF.

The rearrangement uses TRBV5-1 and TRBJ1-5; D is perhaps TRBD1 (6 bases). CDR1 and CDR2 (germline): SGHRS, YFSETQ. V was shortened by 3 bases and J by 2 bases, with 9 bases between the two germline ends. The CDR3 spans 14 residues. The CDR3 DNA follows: TGCGCCAGCAGCTCACAGGGAGGCAATCAGCCCCAGCATTTT. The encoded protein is CASSSQGGNQPQHF.

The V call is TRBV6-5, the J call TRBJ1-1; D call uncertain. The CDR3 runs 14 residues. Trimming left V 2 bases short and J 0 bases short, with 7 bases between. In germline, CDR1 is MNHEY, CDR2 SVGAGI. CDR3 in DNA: TGTGCCAGCAGTTACGGACCCTTGAACACTGAAGCTTTCTTT. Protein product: CASSYGPLNTEAFF.